This TCR beta chain comes out of a study of CD8 T cells in ankylosing spondylitis. It was by quantitative 5'-RACE with molecular barcodes that TCR beta libraries were made. TCRdb processed the 5' RACE reads anew with MiXCR; each CDR3 protein has one entry. Here the sample spans about 140,000 distinct CDR3 sequences, roughly 8% being singletons. A word on this clonotype: The antigen is undetermined.

Study-wide results and caveats: Made up of about eight highly homologous variants, a TCR beta motif appeared characteristic of ankylosing spondylitis blood.

Sequenced sample: synovial fluid, either unsorted or a sorted T cell fraction (not recorded which). The sequence derives from a male donor with ankylosing spondylitis.

CDR3: CASSESSVGGYEQYF. In nucleotides, the CDR3 is TGCGCCAGCAGTGAGTCAAGCGTAGGGGGCTACGAGCAGTACTTC. The J gene is TRBJ2-7, the V gene TRBV10-2; maybe TRBD1 (6 bases). V was cut by 0 bases and J by 3 bases, with 12 bases left in between. CDR1 and CDR2 from the germline V gene are WSHSY and SAAADI. The CDR3 contains 15 residues.